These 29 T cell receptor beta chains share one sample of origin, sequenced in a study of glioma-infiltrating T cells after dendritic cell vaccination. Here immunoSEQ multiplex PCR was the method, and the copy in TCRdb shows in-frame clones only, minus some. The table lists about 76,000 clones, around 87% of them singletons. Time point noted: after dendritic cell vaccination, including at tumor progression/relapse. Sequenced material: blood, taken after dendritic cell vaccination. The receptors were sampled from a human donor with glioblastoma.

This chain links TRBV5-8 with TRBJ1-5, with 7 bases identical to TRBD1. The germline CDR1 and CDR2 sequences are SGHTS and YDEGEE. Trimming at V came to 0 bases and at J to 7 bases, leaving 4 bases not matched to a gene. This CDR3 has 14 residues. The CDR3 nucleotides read TGTGCCAGCAGCTTGGTTACAGGGGTGCAGCCCCAGCATTTT. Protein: CASSLVTGVQPQHF.

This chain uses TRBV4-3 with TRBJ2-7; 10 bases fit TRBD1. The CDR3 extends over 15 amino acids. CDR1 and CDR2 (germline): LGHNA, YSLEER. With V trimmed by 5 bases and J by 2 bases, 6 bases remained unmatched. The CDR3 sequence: CASSERTGGAYEQYF. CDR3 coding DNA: TGCGCCAGCAGCGAAAGGACAGGGGGTGCCTACGAGCAGTACTTC.

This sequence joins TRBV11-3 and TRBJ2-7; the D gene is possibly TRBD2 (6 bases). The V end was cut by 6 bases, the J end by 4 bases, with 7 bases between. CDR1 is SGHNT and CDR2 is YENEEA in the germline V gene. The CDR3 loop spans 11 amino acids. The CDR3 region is CASRGGYEQYF. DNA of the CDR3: TGTGCCAGCAGGGGGGGATACGAGCAGTACTTC.

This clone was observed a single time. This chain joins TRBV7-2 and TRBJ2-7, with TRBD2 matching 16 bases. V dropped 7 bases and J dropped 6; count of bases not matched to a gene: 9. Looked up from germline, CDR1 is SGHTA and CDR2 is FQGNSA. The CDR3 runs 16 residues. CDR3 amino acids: CASTQAGLAGGGEQYF. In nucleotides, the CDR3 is TGTGCCAGCACTCAAGCGGGACTAGCGGGAGGGGGCGAGCAGTACTTC.

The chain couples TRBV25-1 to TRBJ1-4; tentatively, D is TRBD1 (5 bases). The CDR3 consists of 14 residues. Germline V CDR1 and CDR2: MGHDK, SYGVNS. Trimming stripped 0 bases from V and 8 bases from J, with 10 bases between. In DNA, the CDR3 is TGTGCCAGCAGTGAATACGGGGGAGCGGAAAAACTGTTTTTT. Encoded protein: CASSEYGGAEKLFF.

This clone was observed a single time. Here the CDR3 DNA reads TGCAGCGTTGAGGGGACTAGCTTGGGCCGTAGCGAGCAGTACTTC. It yields the protein CSVEGTSLGRSEQYF. The chain uses TRBV29-1 and TRBJ2-5; 9 nucleotides align to TRBD2. Judging by the DNA end, TRBJ2-7 fits better; the J call may be wrong. Germline CDR1 is SQVTM and CDR2 is ANQGSEA. This CDR3 comprises 15 residues.

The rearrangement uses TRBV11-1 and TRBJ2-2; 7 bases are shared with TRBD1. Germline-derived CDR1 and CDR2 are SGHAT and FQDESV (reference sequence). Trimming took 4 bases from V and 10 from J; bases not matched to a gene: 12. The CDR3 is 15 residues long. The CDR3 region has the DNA TGTGCCAGCAGCTCCGACAGGGCTTTCAGCTCGGAGCTGTTTTTT. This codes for CASSSDRAFSSELFF. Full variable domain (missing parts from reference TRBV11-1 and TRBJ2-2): EAEVAQSPRYKITEKSQAVAFWCDPISGHATLYWYRQILGQGPELLVQFQDESVVDDSQLPKDRFSAERLKGVDSTLKIQPAELGDSAMYLCASSSDRAFSSELFFGEGSRLTVL.

The CDR3 DNA reads as TGTGCCAGCAGCGCCCGGACACCGAATGAGCAGTTCTTC. This codes for CASSARTPNEQFF. The V call is TRBV11-3, the J call TRBJ2-1, with D possibly being TRBD1 (5 bases). The CDR3 contains 13 residues. Between the trimmed V and J ends, which lost 5 bases and 7 bases, there was a span of 12 bases. Per germline, CDR1 SGHNT and CDR2 YENEEA.

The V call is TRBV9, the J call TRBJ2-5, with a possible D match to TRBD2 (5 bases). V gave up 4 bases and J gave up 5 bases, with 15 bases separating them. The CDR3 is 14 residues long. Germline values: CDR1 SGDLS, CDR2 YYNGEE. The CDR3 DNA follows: TGTGCCAGCAGCATTGACGGGCGGAGGGAGACCCAGTACTTC. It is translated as CASSIDGRRETQYF.

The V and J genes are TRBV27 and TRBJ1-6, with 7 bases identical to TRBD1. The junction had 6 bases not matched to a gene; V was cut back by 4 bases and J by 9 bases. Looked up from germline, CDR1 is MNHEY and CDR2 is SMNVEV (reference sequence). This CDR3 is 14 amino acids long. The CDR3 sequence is CASSSQGKGSPLHF. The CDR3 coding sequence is TGTGCCAGCAGTTCACAGGGGAAAGGTTCACCCCTCCACTTT.

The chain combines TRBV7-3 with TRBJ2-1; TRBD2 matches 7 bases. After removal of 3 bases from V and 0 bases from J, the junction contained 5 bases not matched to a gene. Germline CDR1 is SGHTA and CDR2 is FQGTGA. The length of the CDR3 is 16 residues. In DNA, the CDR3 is TGTGCCAGCAGCTTTGGGGGAGGGAGCTCCTACAATGAGCAGTTCTTC. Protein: CASSFGGGSSYNEQFF. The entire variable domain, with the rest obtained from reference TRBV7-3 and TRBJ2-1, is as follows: GAGVSQTPSNKVTEKGKYVELRCDPISGHTALYWYRQSLGQGPEFLIYFQGTGAADDSGLPNDRFFAVRPEGSVSTLKIQRTERGDSAVYLCASSFGGGSSYNEQFFGPGTRLTVL.

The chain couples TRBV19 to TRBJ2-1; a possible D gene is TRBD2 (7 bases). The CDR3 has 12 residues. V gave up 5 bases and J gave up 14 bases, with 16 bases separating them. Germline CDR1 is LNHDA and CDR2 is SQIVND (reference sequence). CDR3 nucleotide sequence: TGTGCCAGTAGTCCTCGTCAGGGGAGGGAGTTCTTC. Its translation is CASSPRQGREFF.

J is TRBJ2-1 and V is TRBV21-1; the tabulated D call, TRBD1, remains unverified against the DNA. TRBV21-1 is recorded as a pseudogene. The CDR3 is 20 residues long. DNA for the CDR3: TGTGCCAGCAGCAAAGGGCCGGGTGTAGGACCTCCGGGACAGCACAATGAGCAGTTCTTC. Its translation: CASSKGPGVGPPGQHNEQFF.

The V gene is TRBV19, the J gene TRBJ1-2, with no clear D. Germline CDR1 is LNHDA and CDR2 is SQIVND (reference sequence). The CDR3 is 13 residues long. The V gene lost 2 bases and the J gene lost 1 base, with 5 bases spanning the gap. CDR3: CASSIQVNYGYTF. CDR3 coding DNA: TGTGCCAGTAGTATACAGGTTAACTATGGCTACACCTTC.

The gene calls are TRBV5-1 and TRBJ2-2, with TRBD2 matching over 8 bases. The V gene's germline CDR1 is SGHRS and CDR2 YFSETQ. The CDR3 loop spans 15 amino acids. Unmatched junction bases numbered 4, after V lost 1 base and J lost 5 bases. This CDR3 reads CASSLWGGGTGELFF. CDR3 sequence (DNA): TGCGCCAGCAGCTTGTGGGGCGGGGGGACCGGGGAGCTGTTTTTT.

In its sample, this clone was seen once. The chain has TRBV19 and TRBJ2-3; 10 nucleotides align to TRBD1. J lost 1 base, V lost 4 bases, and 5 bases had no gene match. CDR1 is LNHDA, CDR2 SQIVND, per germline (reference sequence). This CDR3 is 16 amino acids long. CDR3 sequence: CASSTTGTGGTDTQYF. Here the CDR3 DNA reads TGTGCCAGTAGTACCACCGGGACAGGGGGCACAGATACGCAGTATTTT.

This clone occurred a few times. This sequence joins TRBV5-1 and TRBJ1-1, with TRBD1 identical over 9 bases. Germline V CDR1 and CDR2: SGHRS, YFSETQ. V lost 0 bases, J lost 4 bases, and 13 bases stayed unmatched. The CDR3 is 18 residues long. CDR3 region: CASSLERTGDLGGTEAFF. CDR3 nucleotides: TGCGCCAGCAGCTTGGAGAGGACAGGGGACCTCGGGGGCACTGAAGCTTTCTTT.

CDR3 bases: TGTGCCAGCTCACCACCAAGAGGAGAGACCCAGTACTTC. Its protein product is CASSPPRGETQYF. The genes are TRBV18 and TRBJ2-5; no firm D call. CDR3 length: 13 amino acids. V was shortened by 0 bases and J by 4 bases, with 6 bases between the two germline ends. Germline V gene lookup returns CDR1 KGHSH and CDR2 LQKENI. The variable domain in full, completed from reference TRBV18 and TRBJ2-5, reads NAGVMQNPRHLVRRRGQEARLRCSPMKGHSHVYWYRQLPEEGLKFMVYLQKENIIDESGMPKERFSAEFPKEGPSILRIQQVVRGDSAAYFCASSPPRGETQYFGPGTRLLVL.

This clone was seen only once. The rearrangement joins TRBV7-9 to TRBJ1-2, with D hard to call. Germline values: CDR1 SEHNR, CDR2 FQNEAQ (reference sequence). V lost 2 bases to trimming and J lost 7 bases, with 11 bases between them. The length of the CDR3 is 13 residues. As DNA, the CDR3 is TGTGCCAGCAGCTTACCGGGTGCTCGTGGCTACACCTTC. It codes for CASSLPGARGYTF.

DNA for the CDR3: TGCAGCGTTGGTTTAGCGGGAGTGGAAGAGACCCAGTACTTC. Protein: CSVGLAGVEETQYF. The chain joins TRBV29-1 to TRBJ2-5, with 9 nucleotides matching TRBD2. Germline V gives CDR1 SQVTM, CDR2 ANQGSEA. J gave up 3 bases and V 4 bases, and 6 bases lay outside the gene matches. The CDR3 consists of 14 residues.

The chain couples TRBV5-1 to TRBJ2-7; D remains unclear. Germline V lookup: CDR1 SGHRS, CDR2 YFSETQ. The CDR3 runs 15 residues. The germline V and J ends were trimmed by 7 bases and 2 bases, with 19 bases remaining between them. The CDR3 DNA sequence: TGCGCCAGCCGCGAGACTCTTACATTGACCTACGAGCAGTACTTC. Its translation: CASRETLTLTYEQYF.

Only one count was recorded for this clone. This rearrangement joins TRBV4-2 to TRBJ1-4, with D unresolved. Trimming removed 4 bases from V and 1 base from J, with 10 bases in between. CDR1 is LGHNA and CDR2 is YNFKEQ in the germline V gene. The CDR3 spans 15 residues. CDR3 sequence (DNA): TGTGCCAGCAGCCCACTGGGGAGAACTAATGAAAAACTGTTTTTT. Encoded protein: CASSPLGRTNEKLFF.

DNA for the CDR3: TGTGCCGCTGGACTAGCGGGAGCTGTTAATGAGCAGTTCTTC. It translates to CAAGLAGAVNEQFF. The gene calls are TRBV6-5 and TRBJ2-1; TRBD2 matches 13 bases. Germline assignment: CDR1 MNHEY and CDR2 SVGAGI. The ends lost 11 bases at V and 7 bases at J; junction bases unmatched: 8. This CDR3 is built from 14 residues.

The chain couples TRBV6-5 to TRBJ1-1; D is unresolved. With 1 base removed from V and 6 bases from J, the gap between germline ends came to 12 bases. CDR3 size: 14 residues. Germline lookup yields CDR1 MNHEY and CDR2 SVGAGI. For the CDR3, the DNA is TGTGCCAGCAGTTACTTGGCGGAGCGGGCTGAAGCTTTCTTT. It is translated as CASSYLAERAEAFF.

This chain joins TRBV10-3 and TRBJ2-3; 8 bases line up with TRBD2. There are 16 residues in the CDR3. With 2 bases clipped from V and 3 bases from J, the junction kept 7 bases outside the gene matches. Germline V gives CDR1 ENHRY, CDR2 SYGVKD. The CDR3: CAISEATGGLTDTQYF. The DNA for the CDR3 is TGTGCCATCAGTGAGGCGACGGGGGGGCTTACAGATACGCAGTATTTT.

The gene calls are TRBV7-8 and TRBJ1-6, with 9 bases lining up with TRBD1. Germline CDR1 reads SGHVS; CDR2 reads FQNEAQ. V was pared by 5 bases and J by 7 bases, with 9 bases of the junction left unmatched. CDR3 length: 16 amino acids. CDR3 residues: CASSPTGQGRNSPLHF. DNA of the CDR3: TGTGCCAGCAGCCCCACGGGACAGGGACGGAATTCACCCCTCCACTTT.

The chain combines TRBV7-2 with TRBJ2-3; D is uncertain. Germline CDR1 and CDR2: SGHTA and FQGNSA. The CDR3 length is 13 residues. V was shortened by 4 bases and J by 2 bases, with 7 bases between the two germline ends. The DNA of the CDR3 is TGTGCCAGCAGCTCCTTGGCCACAGATACGCAGTATTTT. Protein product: CASSSLATDTQYF.

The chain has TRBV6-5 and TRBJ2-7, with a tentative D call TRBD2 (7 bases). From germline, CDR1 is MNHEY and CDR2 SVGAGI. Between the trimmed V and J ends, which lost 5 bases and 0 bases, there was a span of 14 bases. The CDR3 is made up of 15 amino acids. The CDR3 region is CASSRGGGGSYEQYF. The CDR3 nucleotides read TGTGCCAGCAGTCGAGGAGGGGGGGGCTCCTACGAGCAGTACTTC.

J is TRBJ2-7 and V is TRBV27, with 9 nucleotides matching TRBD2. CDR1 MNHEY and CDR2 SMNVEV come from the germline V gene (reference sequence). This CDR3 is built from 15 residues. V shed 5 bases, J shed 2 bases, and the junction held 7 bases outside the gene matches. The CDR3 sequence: CASSAGLALTYEQYF. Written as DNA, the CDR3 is TGTGCCAGCAGTGCCGGACTAGCGCTGACCTACGAGCAGTACTTC.